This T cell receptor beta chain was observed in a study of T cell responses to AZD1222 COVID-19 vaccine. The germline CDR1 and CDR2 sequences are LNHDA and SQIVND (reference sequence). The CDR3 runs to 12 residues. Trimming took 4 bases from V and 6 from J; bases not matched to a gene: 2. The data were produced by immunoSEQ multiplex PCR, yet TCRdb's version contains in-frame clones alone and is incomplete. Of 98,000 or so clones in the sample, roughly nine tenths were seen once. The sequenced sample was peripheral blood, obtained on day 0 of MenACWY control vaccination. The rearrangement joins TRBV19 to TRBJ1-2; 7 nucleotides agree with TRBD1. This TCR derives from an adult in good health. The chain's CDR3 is CASSTRGDGYTF. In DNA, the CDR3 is TGTGCCAGTAGTACCAGGGGGGATGGCTACACCTTC.